This record concerns one TCR beta chain sequence. This receptor's antigen is unknown. No clone much larger than this one lies a single base away; base qualities are absent. Reading the germline V gene gives CDR1 SGHTA and CDR2 FQGNSA. V was cut back by 5 bases and J by 4 bases, leaving a gap of 9 bases between them. The CDR3 starts with the cysteine, ends with the phenylalanine, and has 13 residues. Of all the DNA, just the CDR3 is kept, 39 bases in frame from base 1. The immunoSEQ Assay, a bias-controlled multiplex PCR, was used to amplify TCRbeta CDR3 regions from genomic DNA. As for the original processing: The number of nucleated cells in each sample was estimated from the amplification of reference gene primers within the assay. Sequence reads were collapsed and filtered to measure the absolute abundance of every unique TCRbeta CDR3 rearrangement. For each sample, productive Simpson clonality was calculated by taking the square root of Simpson's diversity index across productive rearrangements. TCRdb stores this immuneACCESS table with in-frame sequences only. Part of the clones is absent; in the studies checked, under half of the shortfall reflects unresolved V genes, and no reason is known for the rest. V and J calls and clone size are given by that table; D and trimming were obtained from the DNA. This sample is represented by about 98,000 clones; more than 75% of them were singletons. The ten biggest clones cover around a sixth of the sample.

The data were taken from a study of blood T cell repertoires in COVID-19 (TCRdb year 2020). Regarding the research as a whole: Collaborator samples came from the United States, Italy and Spain and covered acute and convalescent phases of COVID-19. Subjects who had been exposed to COVID-19, were actively infected with it, or had recovered from it provided the deeply sampled blood TCRbeta repertoires that made up the dataset. Samples were obtained from the ongoing ImmuneRACE study (first 160 participants) and from some 1,200 subjects provided by 6 global collaborators. Sample metadata almost always included a de-identified subject ID, COVID-19 status, age in years and sex. Where available, HLA class I and class II types were taken from metadata supplied by the sample provider and were not determined by assay-based typing. The prospective study material was composed of cDNA or gDNA derived from T cells, B-cell-depleted T cells, or PBMCs. The repertoires were made available in a free public database intended to serve as a resource for research on the immune response to SARS-CoV-2.

Each collaborating institution followed its own protocols to collect whole blood in K2EDTA tubes. For TCRbeta analysis, collaborator samples were shipped as frozen whole blood, as isolated PBMCs, or as DNA extracted from either sample type. General findings and caveats noted by the study authors: Clinical and demographic metadata were provided uncurated, with the amount varying by source and participant.

This sequence was found in a man older than 75 with acute or convalescent COVID-19. Here the chain combines TRBV7-2 and TRBJ1-5, and possibly TRBD1, on 5 matching bases. The sequenced sample consisted of peripheral blood. In nucleotides, the sequence is TGTGCCAGCAGCACGACAGTTAATCAGCCCCAGCATTTT. It encodes CASSTTVNQPQHF.